Listed here is a single T cell receptor beta chain. Assay: immunoSEQ multiplex PCR; the TCRdb copy retains only in-frame clones and omits some. Among some 300,000 clones, about 88% were seen once, and the ten largest hold roughly 8.9%. Participants were placed into cohorts based on the clinical history they reported. The study counted Cohort 3 donors as recovered given two negative PCRs, clearance, or symptom resolution. These data come from a study of blood T cell repertoires in COVID-19. Study context: The United States, Italy and Spain provided the acute and convalescent COVID-19 samples. PBMCs, B-cell-depleted T cells, or T cells were the source of the cDNA or gDNA that made up the material.

The sequenced sample was PBMCs or T cells enriched from blood (not recorded which). This TCR came from a woman aged 40 to 55 who had recovered from COVID-19.

Here the CDR3 DNA reads TGTGCCAGCAGCCCCCCGGGGGTCTCTGGAAACACCATATATTTT. Its translation is CASSPPGVSGNTIYF. J is TRBJ1-3 and V is TRBV9; weak D call: TRBD1 (5 bases). The CDR3 has 15 residues. The germline V and J ends were trimmed by 4 bases and 0 bases, with 11 bases remaining between them. CDR1 is SGDLS and CDR2 is YYNGEE in the germline V gene.